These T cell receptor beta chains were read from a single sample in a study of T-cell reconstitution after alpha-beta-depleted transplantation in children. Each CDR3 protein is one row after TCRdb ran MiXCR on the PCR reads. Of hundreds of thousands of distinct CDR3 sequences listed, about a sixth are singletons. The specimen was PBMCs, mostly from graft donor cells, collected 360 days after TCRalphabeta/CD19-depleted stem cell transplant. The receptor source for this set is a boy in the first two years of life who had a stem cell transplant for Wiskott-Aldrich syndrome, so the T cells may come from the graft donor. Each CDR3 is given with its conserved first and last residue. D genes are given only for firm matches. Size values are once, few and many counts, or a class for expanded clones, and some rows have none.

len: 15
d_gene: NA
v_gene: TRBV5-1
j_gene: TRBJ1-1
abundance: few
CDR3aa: CASSLFGRVNTEAFF
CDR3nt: TGCGCCAGCAGCTTGTTCGGCAGGGTGAACACTGAAGCTTTCTTT

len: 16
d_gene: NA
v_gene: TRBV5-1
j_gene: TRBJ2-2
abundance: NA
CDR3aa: CASSLVGVLNTGELFF
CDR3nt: TGCGCCAGCAGCTTGGTAGGGGTCCTGAACACCGGGGAGCTGTTTTTT

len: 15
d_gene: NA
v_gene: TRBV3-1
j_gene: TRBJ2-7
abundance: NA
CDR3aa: CASSQEGVPSYEQYF
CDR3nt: TGTGCCAGCAGCCAAGAGGGCGTCCCCTCCTACGAGCAGTACTTC

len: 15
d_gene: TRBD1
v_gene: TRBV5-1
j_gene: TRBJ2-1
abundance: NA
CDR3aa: CASSSYRGRVTEQFF
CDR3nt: TGCGCCAGCAGCTCCTACAGGGGGCGCGTTACTGAGCAGTTCTTC

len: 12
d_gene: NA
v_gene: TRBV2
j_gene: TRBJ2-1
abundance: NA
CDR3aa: CASSEGRDEQFF
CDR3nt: TGTGCCAGCAGTGAAGGACGGGATGAGCAGTTCTTC

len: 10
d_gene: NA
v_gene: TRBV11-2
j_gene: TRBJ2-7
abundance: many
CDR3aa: CASSSYEQYF
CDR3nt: TGTGCCAGCAGCTCCTACGAGCAGTACTTC

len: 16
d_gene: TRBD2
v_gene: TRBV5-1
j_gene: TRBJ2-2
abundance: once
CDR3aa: CASSYGLAASTGELFF
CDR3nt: TGCGCCAGCAGCTACGGACTAGCGGCCTCGACCGGGGAGCTGTTTTTT

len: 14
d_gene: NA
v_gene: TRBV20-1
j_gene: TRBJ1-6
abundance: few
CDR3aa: CSARVGTGDSPLHF
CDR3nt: TGCAGTGCTAGAGTGGGGACCGGGGATTCACCCCTCCACTTT

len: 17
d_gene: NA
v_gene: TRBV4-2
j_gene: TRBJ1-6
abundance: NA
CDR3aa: CASSRQTTGSYNSPLHF
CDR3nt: TGTGCCAGCAGCCGCCAGACGACCGGCTCCTATAATTCACCCCTCCACTTT

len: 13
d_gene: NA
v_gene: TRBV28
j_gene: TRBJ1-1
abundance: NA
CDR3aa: CASSLREYTEAFF
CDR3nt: TGTGCCAGCAGTTTACGGGAATACACTGAAGCTTTCTTT

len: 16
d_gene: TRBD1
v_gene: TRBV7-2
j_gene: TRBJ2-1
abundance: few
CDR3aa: CASSHRGNGAWNEQFF
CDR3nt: TGTGCCAGCAGTCACAGGGGAAACGGGGCCTGGAATGAGCAGTTCTTC

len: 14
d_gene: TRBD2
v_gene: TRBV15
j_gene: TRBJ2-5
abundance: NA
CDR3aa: CATKSGTKQETQYF
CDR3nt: TGTGCCACCAAGAGCGGGACCAAACAAGAGACCCAGTACTTC

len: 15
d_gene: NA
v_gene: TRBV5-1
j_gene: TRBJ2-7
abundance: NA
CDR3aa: CASSLRGRASYEQYF
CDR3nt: TGCGCCAGCAGCTTGAGGGGCAGGGCCTCCTACGAGCAGTACTTC

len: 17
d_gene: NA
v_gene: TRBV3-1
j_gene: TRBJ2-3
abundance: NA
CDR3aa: CASSQEGQGGRTDTQYF
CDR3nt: TGTGCCAGCAGCCAAGAGGGACAAGGGGGAAGAACAGATACGCAGTATTTT

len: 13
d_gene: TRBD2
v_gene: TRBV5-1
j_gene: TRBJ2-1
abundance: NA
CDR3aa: CASRERDMNEQFF
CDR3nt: TGCGCCAGCAGAGAGCGGGATATGAATGAGCAGTTCTTC

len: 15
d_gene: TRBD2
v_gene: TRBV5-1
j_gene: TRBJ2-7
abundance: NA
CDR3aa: CASSWRTAGGSEQYF
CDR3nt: TGCGCCAGCAGCTGGCGGACGGCCGGCGGGAGCGAGCAGTACTTC

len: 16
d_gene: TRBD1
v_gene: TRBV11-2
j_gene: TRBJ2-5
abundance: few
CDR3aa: CASSLLRTGMGETQYF
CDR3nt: TGTGCCAGCAGCTTATTACGGACAGGGATGGGAGAGACCCAGTACTTC

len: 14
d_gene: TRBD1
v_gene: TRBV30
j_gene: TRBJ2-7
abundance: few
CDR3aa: CAWRGPGGYYEQYF
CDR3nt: TGTGCCTGGAGAGGGCCAGGGGGCTACTACGAGCAGTACTTC

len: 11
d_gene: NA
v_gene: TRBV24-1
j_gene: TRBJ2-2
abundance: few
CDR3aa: CATSRTGELFF
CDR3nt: TGTGCCACCAGTCGGACCGGGGAGCTGTTTTTT

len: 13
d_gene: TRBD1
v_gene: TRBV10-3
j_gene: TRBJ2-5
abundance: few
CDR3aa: CAISVQGLETQYF
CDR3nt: TGTGCCATCAGTGTACAGGGGTTGGAGACCCAGTACTTC

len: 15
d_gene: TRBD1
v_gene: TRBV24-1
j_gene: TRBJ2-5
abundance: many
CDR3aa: CATSELTGFQETQYF
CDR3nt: TGTGCCACCAGTGAACTGACAGGGTTCCAAGAGACCCAGTACTTC

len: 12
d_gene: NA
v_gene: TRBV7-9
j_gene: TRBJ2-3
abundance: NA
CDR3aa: CASSLVSGGQYF
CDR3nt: TGTGCCAGCAGCTTAGTTAGCGGAGGGCAGTATTTT

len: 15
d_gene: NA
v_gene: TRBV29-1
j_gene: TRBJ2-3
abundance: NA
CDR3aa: CSVLGSGLPTDTQYF
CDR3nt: TGCAGCGTTCTGGGTAGCGGCTTACCCACAGATACGCAGTATTTT

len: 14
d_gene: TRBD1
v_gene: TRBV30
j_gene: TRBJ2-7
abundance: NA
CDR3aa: CAWATGRRSYEQYF
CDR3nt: TGTGCCTGGGCGACAGGGCGTCGGTCCTACGAGCAGTACTTC

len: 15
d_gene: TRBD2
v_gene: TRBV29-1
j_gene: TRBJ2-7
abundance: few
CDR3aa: CSVEILSSGSYEQYF
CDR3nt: TGCAGCGTTGAAATCCTGTCTAGCGGGAGCTACGAGCAGTACTTC

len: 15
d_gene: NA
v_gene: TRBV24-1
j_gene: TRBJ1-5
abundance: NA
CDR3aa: CATSRSGRTDQPQHF
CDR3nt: TGTGCCACCAGCCGTTCGGGGCGCACCGATCAGCCCCAGCATTTT

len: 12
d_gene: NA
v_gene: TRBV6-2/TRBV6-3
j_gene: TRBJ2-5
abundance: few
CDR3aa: CASKGSRETQYF
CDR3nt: TGTGCCAGCAAGGGGTCTCGGGAGACCCAGTACTTC

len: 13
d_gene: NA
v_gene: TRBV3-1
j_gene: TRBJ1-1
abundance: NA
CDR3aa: CASSHLGNTEAFF
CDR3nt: TGTGCCAGCAGCCACTTGGGGAACACTGAAGCTTTCTTT

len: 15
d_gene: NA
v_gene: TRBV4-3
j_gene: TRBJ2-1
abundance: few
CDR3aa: CASSQEWELRNEQFF
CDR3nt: TGCGCCAGCAGCCAAGAATGGGAGCTGCGTAATGAGCAGTTCTTC

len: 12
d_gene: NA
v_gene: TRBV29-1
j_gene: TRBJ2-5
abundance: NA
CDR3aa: CSVGGGQETQYF
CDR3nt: TGCAGCGTTGGAGGCGGCCAGGAGACCCAGTACTTC

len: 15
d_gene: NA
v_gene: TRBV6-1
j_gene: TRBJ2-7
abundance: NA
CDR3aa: CASARGGGGLYEQYF
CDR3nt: TGTGCCAGCGCGAGGGGTGGCGGCGGCCTCTACGAGCAGTACTTC

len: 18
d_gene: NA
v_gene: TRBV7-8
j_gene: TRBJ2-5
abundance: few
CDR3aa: CASSLDPMGGGLRWTQYF
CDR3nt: TGTGCCAGCAGCTTAGACCCGATGGGGGGGGGCCTTCGGTGGACCCAGTACTTC

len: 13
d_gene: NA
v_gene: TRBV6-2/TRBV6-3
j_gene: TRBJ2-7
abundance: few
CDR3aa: CASNSQGNYEQYF
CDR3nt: TGTGCCAGCAATTCACAGGGAAACTACGAGCAGTACTTC

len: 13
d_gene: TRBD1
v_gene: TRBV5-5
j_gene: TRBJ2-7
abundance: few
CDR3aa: CASSSTYRGEQYF
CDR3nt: TGTGCCAGCAGCTCAACGTACAGGGGCGAGCAGTACTTC

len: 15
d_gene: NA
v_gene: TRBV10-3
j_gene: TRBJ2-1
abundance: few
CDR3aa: CAISESGPHYNEQFF
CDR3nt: TGTGCCATCAGTGAGTCAGGGCCACACTACAATGAGCAGTTCTTC

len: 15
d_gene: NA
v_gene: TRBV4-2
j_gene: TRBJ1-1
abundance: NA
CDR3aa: CASSEERIRGTEAFF
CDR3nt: TGTGCCAGCAGCGAAGAAAGAATTCGGGGCACTGAAGCTTTCTTT

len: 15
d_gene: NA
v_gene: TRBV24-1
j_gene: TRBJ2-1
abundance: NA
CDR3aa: CATSDYPGGENEQFF
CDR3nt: TGTGCCACCAGTGATTACCCGGGGGGCGAGAATGAGCAGTTCTTC